This TCR beta chain was retrieved from a study of beta chain features in type 1 diabetes. On the study more broadly: Similarity in age, gender and cell yields was seen between patients and healthy donors.

Expressed TCRB transcripts were sequenced after all isolated RNA was converted to cDNA. The repertoire was sequenced with immunoSEQ multiplex PCR; TCRdb's copy has only in-frame clones and lacks some. This sample yields hundreds of thousands of clones, of which around 68% are seen a single time; approximately 0.053% belongs to the top ten. Study-level results: PCR could preferentially amplify shorter templates, alike in patients and controls. Whether HLA type influences TCRB rearrangement remained unresolved here. Across all four CD4+ subsets, people with type 1 diabetes showed modestly shorter TCRB CDR3s.

This clone was counted between two and nine times. Antigen: not known. This CDR3 has 14 amino acids. The V end was cut by 4 bases, the J end by 4 bases, with 12 bases between. Germline V lookup: CDR1 SGHRS, CDR2 YFSETQ. Sequencing was done on a sample of naive CD4+ T cells from blood. J is TRBJ2-1 and V is TRBV5-1; D is possibly TRBD2 (6 bases). The sequence was collected from a young man in good health. The CDR3: CASSRPSEYNEQFF. The CDR3 bases are TGCGCCAGCAGCAGACCTAGCGAGTACAATGAGCAGTTCTTC.